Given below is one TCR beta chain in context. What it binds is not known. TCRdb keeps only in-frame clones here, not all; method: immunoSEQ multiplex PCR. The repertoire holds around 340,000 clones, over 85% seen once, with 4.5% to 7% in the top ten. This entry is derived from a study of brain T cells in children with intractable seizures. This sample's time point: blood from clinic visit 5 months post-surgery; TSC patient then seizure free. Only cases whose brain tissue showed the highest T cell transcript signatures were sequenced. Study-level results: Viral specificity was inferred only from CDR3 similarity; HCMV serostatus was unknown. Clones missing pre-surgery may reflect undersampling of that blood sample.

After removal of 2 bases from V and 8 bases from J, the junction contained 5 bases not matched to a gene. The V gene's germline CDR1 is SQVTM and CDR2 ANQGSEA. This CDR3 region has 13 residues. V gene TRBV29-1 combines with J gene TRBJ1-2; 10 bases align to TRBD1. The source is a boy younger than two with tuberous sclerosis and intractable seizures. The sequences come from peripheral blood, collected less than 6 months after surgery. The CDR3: CSVESTGGGGYTF. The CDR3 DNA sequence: TGCAGCGTTGAATCGACAGGGGGCGGGGGCTACACCTTC. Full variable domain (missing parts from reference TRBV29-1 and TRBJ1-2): SAVISQKPSRDICQRGTSLTIQCQVDSQVTMMFWYRQQPGQSLTLIATANQGSEATYESGFVIDKFPISRPNLTFSTLTVSNMSPEDSSIYLCSVESTGGGGYTFGSGTRLTVV.